The 5 T cell receptor beta chains below come from one sample, sequenced in a study of vaccination and CD4 T cells after COVID-19. No antigen is known for these receptors. Sequenced with the Oncomine TCR Beta short-read assay was DNA taken from cultured CD4+ T cells. TCRdb re-derived calls from the PCR reads in MiXCR, one entry per CDR3 protein. The sample has 8,500 to 14,000 distinct CDR3 sequences, approximately 65% seen once. Treatment described: approximately 11-day PBMC culture with coronavirus spike peptide pools or control peptides (ViraFEST assay). This material consisted of CD4+ T cells from blood, cultured in vitro, taken before SARS-CoV-2 vaccination. These receptors were taken from a human donor who had recovered from COVID-19.

The V and J genes are TRBV20-1 and TRBJ1-5; D ambiguous. Germline CDR1 DFQATT, CDR2 SNEGSKA (reference sequence). V was shortened by 3 bases and J by 3 bases, with 18 bases between the two germline ends. The CDR3 totals 16 residues. In DNA, the CDR3 is TGCAGTGCTAGCCGTGGTGGTGGTAGCCACAATCAGCCCCAGCATTTT. This translates into CSASRGGGSHNQPQHF.

The chain carries TRBV20-1 and TRBJ2-1, with 8 bases matching TRBD2. The CDR3 sequence is 16 residues long. The V segment lost 1 base and the J segment 6 bases; nucleotides outside the gene matches: 11. Germline V CDR1 and CDR2: DFQATT, SNEGSKA (reference sequence). The CDR3: CSARAASGQVVNEQFF. The CDR3 DNA reads TGCAGTGCTAGAGCGGCTAGCGGGCAGGTCGTCAATGAGCAGTTCTTC.

This clonotype has more than one count but fewer than ten. The J gene is TRBJ2-2, the V gene TRBV5-1, with 7 positions matching TRBD1. This CDR3 is 15 amino acids long. The ends lost 4 bases at V and 6 bases at J; junction bases unmatched: 9. CDR1 and CDR2 from the germline V gene are SGHRS and YFSETQ. CDR3 in DNA: TGCGCCAGCAGCCAGAGAAGTACAGGGGCCGGGGAGCTGTTTTTT. This codes for CASSQRSTGAGELFF.

The rearrangement links TRBV28 to TRBJ2-2, with no clear D. Trimming pared 3 bases from V and 4 bases from J, leaving 9 bases between. Germline V CDR1 and CDR2: MDHEN, SYDVKM. The CDR3 length is 14 residues. CDR3 in DNA: TGTGCCAGCAGTTTTGGCCGGAGCACCGGGGAGCTGTTTTTT. It is translated as CASSFGRSTGELFF.

This rearrangement joins TRBV20-1 to TRBJ1-5; 9 bases are shared with TRBD1. Losses at the gene ends were 3 bases for V and 7 bases for J; bases not matched to a gene: 4. There are 13 residues in the CDR3. From germline, CDR1 is DFQATT and CDR2 SNEGSKA (reference sequence). As DNA, the CDR3 is TGCAGTGCTAGGGGACAGGGACAACAGCCCCAGCATTTT. The encoded protein is CSARGQGQQPQHF.